These 18 T cell receptor beta chains were sequenced from one sample in a study of blood T cell repertoires in COVID-19. Using immunoSEQ multiplex PCR, the repertoire was profiled, and TCRdb retains in-frame clones only, with some absent. Of 140,000 to 150,000 clones in the sample, approximately 90% were seen once. Sequenced: PBMCs or T cells enriched from blood (not recorded which). The source is a man aged 45-65 years who had recovered from COVID-19.

V usage is TRBV7-2 and J usage is TRBJ1-1, with TRBD1 matching 9 bases. The CDR3 totals 16 residues. The V segment lost 5 bases and the J segment 3 bases; nucleotides outside the gene matches: 10. Germline-derived CDR1 and CDR2 are SGHTA and FQGNSA. CDR3 sequence: CASSAYDRTGDTEAFF. Written as DNA, the CDR3 is TGTGCCAGCAGCGCATACGACAGGACAGGGGACACTGAAGCTTTCTTT.

This clone is a singleton in its sample. V gene TRBV5-4 combines with J gene TRBJ1-1; D uncertain. The V and J ends lost 4 bases and 2 bases respectively, with 21 bases between them. Germline CDR1 reads SGHNT; CDR2 reads YYREEE (reference sequence). This CDR3 is built from 17 residues. The CDR3 region is CASSIYLVGSTNTEAFF. In nucleotides, the CDR3 is TGTGCCAGCAGCATCTACCTAGTTGGGTCGACTAACACTGAAGCTTTCTTT.

The V gene is TRBV6-5, the J gene TRBJ1-6; no definite D call. This CDR3 is 15 amino acids long. Germline-derived CDR1 and CDR2 are MNHEY and SVGAGI. V was clipped by 2 bases and J by 2 bases, with 7 bases between them. DNA of the CDR3: TGTGCCAGCAGTTACAGGGAGCCCTATAATTCACCCCTCCACTTT. Amino acids: CASSYREPYNSPLHF.

This clone was seen only once. The chain employs TRBV7-2 and TRBJ1-3; D uncertain. The CDR3 has 18 residues. Germline V gives CDR1 SGHTA, CDR2 FQGNSA. V dropped 3 bases and J dropped 0 bases, with 18 bases sitting between them. This CDR3 is CASSFSGGIGNSGNTIYF. CDR3 coding DNA: TGTGCCAGCAGCTTCTCGGGTGGTATCGGTAACTCTGGAAACACCATATATTTT.

The chain employs TRBV5-8 and TRBJ2-2; perhaps TRBD1 as D (5 bases). The CDR3 covers 13 residues. The ends were cut back, 6 bases at V and 6 bases at J, with 12 bases in the middle. Germline V CDR1 and CDR2: SGHTS, YDEGEE. The CDR3 region is CASNNQGSGELFF. The CDR3 nucleotides read TGTGCCAGCAACAACCAGGGATCCGGGGAGCTGTTTTTT.

This CDR3 reads CASSVGGVNSPLHF. The CDR3 DNA is TGTGCCAGCAGCGTAGGCGGGGTCAATTCACCCCTCCACTTT. V gene TRBV9 combines with J gene TRBJ1-6, with D unclear. CDR1 and CDR2 from the germline V gene are SGDLS and YYNGEE. V shed 0 bases and J shed 7 bases, with 8 bases lying between them. The CDR3 is 14 residues long.

The J gene is TRBJ1-5, the V gene TRBV4-3, with D unresolved. Germline lookup yields CDR1 LGHNA and CDR2 YSLEER. This CDR3 is built from 16 residues. V lost 0 bases and J 2 bases, leaving 11 bases between the germline ends. The CDR3 sequence is CASSQDYTRGNQPQHF. The CDR3 coding sequence is TGCGCCAGCAGCCAAGATTATACGAGGGGCAATCAGCCCCAGCATTTT.

V gene TRBV2 combines with J gene TRBJ2-1; TRBD2 matches at 8 bases. V gave up 3 bases and J gave up 4 bases; unmatched junction bases: 8. CDR3 size: 16 residues. Germline CDR1 SNHLY, CDR2 FYNNEI. This CDR3 reads CASSDSSGPPYNEQFF. Here the CDR3 DNA reads TGTGCCAGCAGTGATTCTAGCGGGCCCCCATACAATGAGCAGTTCTTC.

V is TRBV7-3 and J is TRBJ2-5, with 7 bases matching TRBD2. Trimming removed 5 bases from V and 2 bases from J; junction bases left unmatched: 8. The CDR3 totals 15 residues. Germline V gene sequence: CDR1 SGHTA, CDR2 FQGTGA. The CDR3 here is CASSPSSSGQETQYF. CDR3 bases: TGTGCCAGCAGCCCGTCGTCTAGCGGACAAGAGACCCAGTACTTC.

This chain joins TRBV30 and TRBJ2-6, with D possibly matching TRBD2 (5 bases). Trimming cost V 4 bases and J 1 base, with 20 bases left between them. This CDR3 region has 18 residues. The V gene's germline CDR1 is GTSNPN and CDR2 SVGIG (reference sequence). Here the CDR3 reads CAWTRRGQISSGANVLTF. CDR3 DNA: TGTGCCTGGACTAGAAGAGGGCAGATCTCGTCTGGGGCCAACGTCCTGACTTTC.

J is TRBJ2-7 and V is TRBV14, with 11 bases aligning to TRBD2. Germline V lookup: CDR1 SGHDN, CDR2 FVKESK. The CDR3 extends over 15 amino acids. The ends lost 1 base at V and 8 bases at J; junction bases unmatched: 7. CDR3 bases: TGTGCCAGCAGCCAAGCCTCTAGCGGGAGGTCCCAGCAGTACTTC. As protein: CASSQASSGRSQQYF.

This clone was observed a few times. This sequence joins TRBV5-6 and TRBJ2-1; D is perhaps TRBD1 (6 bases). CDR3 length equals 16 residues. CDR1 is SGHDT and CDR2 is YYEEEE in the germline V gene. V was clipped by 1 base and J by 0 bases, with 11 bases between them. Here the CDR3 DNA reads TGTGCCAGCAGCTTGACCGGGACAAACTCCTACAATGAGCAGTTCTTC. Its protein is CASSLTGTNSYNEQFF.

The rearrangement joins TRBV18 to TRBJ1-2; 8 nucleotides line up with TRBD1. V lost 6 bases, J lost 2 bases, and 5 bases stayed unmatched. Germline lookup yields CDR1 KGHSH and CDR2 LQKENI. CDR3 length equals 14 residues. In DNA form, the CDR3 reads TGTGCCAGCTCGTCCCCAGGGGGCAACTATGGCTACACCTTC. Amino acid sequence: CASSSPGGNYGYTF. The whole variable domain, filled in from reference TRBV18 and TRBJ1-2, reads NAGVMQNPRHLVRRRGQEARLRCSPMKGHSHVYWYRQLPEEGLKFMVYLQKENIIDESGMPKERFSAEFPKEGPSILRIQQVVRGDSAAYFCASSSPGGNYGYTFGSGTRLTVV.

The V gene is TRBV18, the J gene TRBJ2-7; 15 bases fit TRBD2. Germline V CDR1 and CDR2: KGHSH, LQKENI. After removal of 5 bases from V and 5 bases from J, the junction contained 4 bases not matched to a gene. The CDR3 totals 15 residues. CDR3 amino acids: CASSGGLAGGNEQYF. CDR3 bases: TGTGCCAGCTCAGGAGGACTAGCGGGAGGGAACGAGCAGTACTTC.

The rearrangement links TRBV10-3 to TRBJ1-1, with unresolved D. Trimming took off 0 bases at V and 1 base at J, with 3 bases between the two ends. Germline V lookup: CDR1 ENHRY, CDR2 SYGVKD. The CDR3 is made up of 13 amino acids. CDR3 in amino acids: CAISESRNTEAFF. The DNA for the CDR3 is TGTGCCATCAGTGAGTCCCGGAACACTGAAGCTTTCTTT.

The chain joins TRBV27 to TRBJ1-2; TRBD1 matches at 7 bases. The CDR3 runs to 12 residues. The germline CDR1 and CDR2 sequences are MNHEY and SMNVEV (reference sequence). Unmatched junction bases numbered 4, after V lost 4 bases and J lost 8 bases. CDR3 DNA: TGTGCCAGCAGTTCGACAGGGAACGGCTACACCTTC. Protein sequence: CASSSTGNGYTF.

The V and J genes are TRBV30 and TRBJ2-5; D is possibly TRBD1 (5 bases). CDR1 is GTSNPN and CDR2 is SVGIG in the germline V gene (reference sequence). The CDR3 sequence is 14 residues long. The V end was cut by 2 bases, the J end by 3 bases, with 13 bases between. The CDR3 sequence: CAWSLGQLKETQYF. Written as DNA, the CDR3 is TGTGCCTGGAGTCTGGGGCAGCTAAAAGAGACCCAGTACTTC.

This chain connects TRBV28 to TRBJ2-7, with TRBD2 as a possible D gene (5 bases). V was cut by 3 bases and J by 5 bases, with 17 bases left in between. Germline assignment: CDR1 MDHEN and CDR2 SYDVKM. The CDR3 loop spans 15 amino acids. For the CDR3, the DNA is TGTGCCAGCAGTTTCCCCTCATCAGAGAGGGACGAGCAGTACTTC. It codes for CASSFPSSERDEQYF.